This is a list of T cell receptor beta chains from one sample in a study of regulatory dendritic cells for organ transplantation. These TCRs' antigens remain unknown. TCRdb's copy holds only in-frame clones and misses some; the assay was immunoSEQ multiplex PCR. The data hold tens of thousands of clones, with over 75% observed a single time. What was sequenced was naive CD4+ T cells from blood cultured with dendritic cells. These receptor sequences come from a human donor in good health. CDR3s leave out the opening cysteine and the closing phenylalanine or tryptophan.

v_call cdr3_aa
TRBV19 ASSVLGDLFGNTIY
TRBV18 ASSPYGGNNEKLF
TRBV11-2 ASSFPSTGGYTSGEQF
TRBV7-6 ASSLGTNTGELF
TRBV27 ASSPALLARNTEAF
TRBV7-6 ASSPRGGLNEQF
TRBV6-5 AGSLAPQGPDTQY
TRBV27 ASSLSRRGGTGTHEQY
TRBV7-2 ASSTGTRTQY
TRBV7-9 ASSLARVGGYT
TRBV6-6 ASSYGTGLGNEQF
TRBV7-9 ASSLPGPTDTQY
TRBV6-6 ASSYSGPPRWEQF
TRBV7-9 ASSLDLTGGDTDTQY
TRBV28 ASSIYGTGHEKLF
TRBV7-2 ASSFRLATEAF
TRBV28 ASSFNTGELF
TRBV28 ASELNTEAF
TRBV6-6 ASSYSSGQETQY
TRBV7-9 ASSLLRYGYT
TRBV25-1 ASSARVPGNTEAF
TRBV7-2 ASSLSAGTYNSPLH
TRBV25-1 ASSEFNSNEKLF
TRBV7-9 ASSLLDTNTGELF
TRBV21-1 ASSKAGSVGTQEQF
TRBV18 ASSPPAPRRNTGELF
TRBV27 ASSAWTSDYNEQF
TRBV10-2 ASSGEGMGEQY
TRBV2 ASSGEAQPQH
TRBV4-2 ASSEGVSGSAGNTIY
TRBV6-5 ASSYYGRPNTEAF
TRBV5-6 ASSLVEEAF
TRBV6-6 ASSPRSGLTDTQY